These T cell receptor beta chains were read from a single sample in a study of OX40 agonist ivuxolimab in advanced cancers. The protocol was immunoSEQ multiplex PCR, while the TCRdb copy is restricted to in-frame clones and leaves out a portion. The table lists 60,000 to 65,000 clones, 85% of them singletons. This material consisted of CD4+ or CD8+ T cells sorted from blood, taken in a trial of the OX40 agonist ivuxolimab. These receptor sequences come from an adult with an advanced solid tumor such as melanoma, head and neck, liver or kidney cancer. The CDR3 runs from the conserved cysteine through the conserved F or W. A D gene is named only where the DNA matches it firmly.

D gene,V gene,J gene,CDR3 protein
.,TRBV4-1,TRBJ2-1,CASSRDYNEQFF
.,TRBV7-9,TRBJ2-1,CASSLGQAGEQFF
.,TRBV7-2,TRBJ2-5,CASSLANGETQYF
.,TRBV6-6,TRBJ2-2,CASSWKGGESGELFF
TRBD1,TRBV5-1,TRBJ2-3,CASSLGTGADTQYF
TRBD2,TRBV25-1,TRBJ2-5,CASGMGREGLGETQYF
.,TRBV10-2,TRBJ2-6,CASSDLGSGGANVLTF
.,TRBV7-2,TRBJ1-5,CASSPERASNQPQHF
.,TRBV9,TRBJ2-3,CASNLDGTDTQYF
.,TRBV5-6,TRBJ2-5,CASSPGTEETQYF
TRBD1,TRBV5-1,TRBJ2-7,CASSFTQGAYYEQYF
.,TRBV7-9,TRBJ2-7,CASSLLVSSYEQYF
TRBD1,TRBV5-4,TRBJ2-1,CASRAGTGGEQFF
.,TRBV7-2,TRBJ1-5,CASSLNSNQPQHF
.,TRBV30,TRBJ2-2,CAWSLSLATGELFF
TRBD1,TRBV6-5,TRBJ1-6,CASSYDAGGYNSPLHF
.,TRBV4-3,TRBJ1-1,CASSRVGQTEAFF
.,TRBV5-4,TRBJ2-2,CASSTRQDFNTGELFF
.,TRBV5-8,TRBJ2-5,CASSLGQGRTETQYF
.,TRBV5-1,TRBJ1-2,CASSNQQGTNYGYTF
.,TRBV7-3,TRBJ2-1,CASSLDARSYNEQFF
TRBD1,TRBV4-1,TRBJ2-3,CASSPSKETGQDTQYF
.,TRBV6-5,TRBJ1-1,CASSRPGFGNTEAFF
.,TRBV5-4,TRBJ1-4,CASSFEGRHEKLFF
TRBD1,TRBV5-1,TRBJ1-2,CASSLDRVNYGYTF
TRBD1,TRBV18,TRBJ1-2,CASSPTGVGYTF
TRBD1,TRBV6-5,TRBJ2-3,CATHRGRTDTQYF